Listed here are 7 T cell receptor beta chains from one sample, sequenced in a study. Via MiXCR, TCRdb re-called the 5' RACE reads, giving one row per CDR3 protein. The repertoire holds some 8,700 distinct CDR3 sequences, with roughly 16% as singletons. The specimen sequenced was memory CD4+ T cells sorted from blood. Subset here: memory CD4+ T cells, CD4+CD45RO+CD25-. These receptors were taken from a female donor with breast cancer.

The V call is TRBV7-2, the J call TRBJ1-1, with TRBD1 identical over 7 bases. The CDR3 runs 17 residues. Germline values: CDR1 SGHTA, CDR2 FQGNSA. V dropped 5 bases and J dropped 7; count of bases not matched to a gene: 19. In DNA, the CDR3 is TGTGCCAGCAGCGGCCGGGACAGTGATGGCTGGTGGGGTGAAGCTTTCTTT. Translation gives CASSGRDSDGWWGEAFF. Full variable domain (rest looked up from reference TRBV7-2 and TRBJ1-1): GAGVSQSPSNKVTEKGKDVELRCDPISGHTALYWYRQSLGQGLEFLIYFQGNSAPDKSGLPSDRFSAERTGGSVSTLTIQRTQQEDSAVYLCASSGRDSDGWWGEAFFGQGTRLTVV.

Many counts were recorded for this clonotype. For the CDR3, the DNA is TGTGCCAGCAGCTCTACAGGCGTTGGAGCTTTCTTT. Protein sequence: CASSSTGVGAFF. This sequence joins TRBV7-9 and TRBJ1-1; D perhaps matches TRBD1 (5 bases). Germline CDR1 and CDR2: SEHNR and FQNEAQ (reference sequence). CDR3 length: 12 residues. V was cut by 4 bases and J by 10 bases, with 13 bases left in between.

This clonotype is labeled medium-sized. CDR3 DNA: TGTGCCAGCAGCTCCGGGACTAGCGCCTCCTACGAGCAGTACTTC. Protein: CASSSGTSASYEQYF. This sequence joins TRBV5-4 and TRBJ2-7; 10 positions match TRBD2. Germline loops: CDR1 SGHNT, CDR2 YYREEE (reference sequence). This CDR3 has 15 amino acids. Trimming cost V 3 bases and J 0 bases; bases outside gene matches: 3. The full variable domain, in which reference TRBV5-4 and TRBJ2-7 provide the parts outside the CDR3, is ETGVTQSPTHLIKTRGQQVTLRCSSQSGHNTVSWYQQALGQGPQFIFQYYREEENGRGNFPPRFSGLQFPNYSSELNVNALELDDSALYLCASSSGTSASYEQYFGPGTRLTVT.

This clonotype appeared a few times. This sequence may be a read error, since a much larger clone differs from it by one base. The rearrangement uses TRBV10-3 and TRBJ2-1, with no clear D. CDR1 ENHRY and CDR2 SYGVKD come from the germline V gene. The CDR3 runs to 12 residues. The CDR3 region has the DNA TGTGCCTCCACGGGCCTCGGAAATGGGCAGTTCTTC. Translation: CASTGLGNGQFF.

This clonotype was observed a few times. The genes are TRBV12-3 or TRBV12-4 and TRBJ2-7; TRBD2 is a possible D gene (5 bases). The V and J ends lost 3 bases and 0 bases respectively, with 9 bases between them. The CDR3 has 14 residues. The CDR3 DNA reads TGTGCCAGCAGTTTCAAACGGGGCTCCTACGAGCAGTACTTC. Its translation: CASSFKRGSYEQYF.

This clonotype appeared many times. The gene calls are TRBV5-1 and TRBJ2-2, with TRBD1 identical over 7 bases. In germline, CDR1 is SGHRS, CDR2 YFSETQ. The CDR3 contains 17 residues. V shed 3 bases, J shed 5 bases, and the junction held 13 bases outside the gene matches. CDR3 DNA sequence: TGCGCCAGCAGCTCCGATAAGAGGACAGGAGAGACCGGGGAGCTGTTTTTT. Translated: CASSSDKRTGETGELFF.

J is TRBJ2-3 and V is TRBV5-1; D gene uncertain. The CDR3 sequence is 16 residues long. With 2 bases removed from V and 0 bases from J, the gap between germline ends came to 13 bases. Germline V gene data show CDR1 as SGHRS and CDR2 as YFSETQ. The CDR3 spells CASSLGSTSSTDTQYF. Here the CDR3 DNA reads TGCGCCAGCAGCTTAGGTAGTACGTCTAGCACAGATACGCAGTATTTT.